Following are 7 T cell receptor beta chains from one sample sequenced in a study of blood T cell repertoires in COVID-19. Repertoires were generated with immunoSEQ multiplex PCR, while TCRdb's copy carries only in-frame clones and drops some. Of more than 40,000 clones detected, around nine tenths appear once; the ten largest clones hold more than 15%. Sequencing was carried out using peripheral blood. These receptors were taken from a man aged 55 to 70 with active or convalescent COVID-19.

The rearrangement uses TRBV4-2 and TRBJ2-2; 7 bases are a match to TRBD2. CDR1 and CDR2 (germline): LGHNA, YNFKEQ. The junction had 12 bases not matched to a gene; V was cut back by 9 bases and J by 5 bases. This CDR3 region has 15 residues. CDR3 nucleotide sequence: TGTGCCAGTACTCAGCCGGGGGGAGTGACCGGGGAGCTGTTTTTT. This translates into CASTQPGGVTGELFF.

The chain joins TRBV6-4 to TRBJ1-5; tentatively, D is TRBD1 (5 bases). V was cut by 4 bases and J by 10 bases, with 20 bases left in between. This CDR3 has 15 residues. Per germline, CDR1 MRHNA and CDR2 SNTAGT. The CDR3 sequence is CASSALGDGGTPQHF. CDR3 DNA sequence: TGTGCCAGCAGTGCCTTGGGGGACGGCGGGACTCCCCAGCATTTT.

This clone was picked up one time. The rearrangement uses TRBV5-4 and TRBJ2-1; 12 bases line up with TRBD2. This CDR3 region has 15 residues. V lost 1 base to trimming and J lost 4 bases; unmatched junction nucleotides: 0. The germline CDR1 and CDR2 sequences are SGHNT and YYREEE (reference sequence). The CDR3: CASSLTSGGYNEQFF. DNA for the CDR3: TGTGCCAGCAGCTTGACTAGCGGGGGGTACAATGAGCAGTTCTTC.

This chain uses TRBV6-5 with TRBJ1-2, with a possible D match to TRBD1 (6 bases). The V gene lost 5 bases and the J gene lost 1 base, with 14 bases spanning the gap. CDR3 length: 15 residues. Germline-derived CDR1 and CDR2 are MNHEY and SVGAGI. The CDR3 region has the DNA TGTGCCAGCAGTCCTACAGGGACCGTTAACTATGGCTACACCTTC. Encoded protein: CASSPTGTVNYGYTF.

The J gene is TRBJ1-2, the V gene TRBV5-4; D unresolved. This CDR3 has 14 amino acids. The germline V and J ends were trimmed by 4 bases and 4 bases, with 14 bases remaining between them. Germline V lookup: CDR1 SGHNT, CDR2 YYREEE (reference sequence). This CDR3 reads CASSAEEGRYGYTF. For the CDR3, the DNA is TGTGCCAGCAGCGCAGAGGAGGGTCGCTATGGCTACACCTTC.

V usage is TRBV4-1 and J usage is TRBJ1-4, with 10 nucleotides matching TRBD1. From germline, CDR1 is MGHRA and CDR2 YSYEKL. Trimming removed 6 bases from V and 7 bases from J; junction bases left unmatched: 8. This CDR3 is 15 amino acids long. The CDR3 nucleotides are TGCGCCAGCAGACCTCGGACAGGGGGGGGTGAAAAACTGTTTTTT. Protein product: CASRPRTGGGEKLFF.

The rearrangement links TRBV20-1 to TRBJ2-5, with 7 nucleotides matching TRBD1. This CDR3 is built from 13 residues. Germline CDR1 reads DFQATT; CDR2 reads SNEGSKA (reference sequence). Trimming cost V 3 bases and J 1 base; bases outside gene matches: 2. The CDR3: CSASRGPQETQYF. CDR3 bases: TGCAGTGCTAGTAGGGGGCCCCAAGAGACCCAGTACTTC.